A selection of T cell receptor beta chains follows, all from one sample in a study of regulatory T cells in long-lasting Graves disease. TCRdb reanalysed the multiplex PCR reads using MiXCR and keeps one entry per CDR3 protein. The repertoire holds around 460,000 distinct CDR3 sequences, with about a fifth as singletons. The source was peripheral blood mononuclear cells (PBMCs), collected when the disease was refractory, from a patient treated with antithyroid drugs. The receptors derive from a female donor with Graves disease. CDR3s include the opening cysteine and the closing phenylalanine or tryptophan. A D gene is named only where the DNA matches it firmly. A clone size is listed for some rows: how often the clone was seen (once, few, many), or a class if it is expanded.

clone_size j_call d_call v_call cdr3_nt cdr3_aa
- TRBJ1-6 - TRBV3-1 TGTGCCAGCAGCCAGTTACAGGTGAATTCACCCCTCCACTTT CASSQLQVNSPLHF
- TRBJ2-6 - TRBV6-9 TGTGCCAGCAGTTACGACCCAGGGTATGGGGCCAACGTCCTGACTTTC CASSYDPGYGANVLTF
few TRBJ1-6 TRBD1 TRBV5-1 TGCGCCAGCAGCTTGGAACGACAGGGAGGATTAAGCTCCTATAATTCACCCCTCCACTTT CASSLERQGGLSSYNSPLHF
many TRBJ1-6 - TRBV28 TGTGCCAGCAGTCCCCCAGCCCACAGGGCACTCCACTTT CASSPPAHRALHF
few TRBJ2-6 - TRBV19 TGTGCCAGTAGTGTCACCGGGACTGGGGCCAACGTCCTGACTTTC CASSVTGTGANVLTF
- TRBJ1-5 - TRBV4-1 TGCGCCAGCAGCCAAGGAGGGGGGTTTCGCTATCAGCCCCAGCATTTT CASSQGGGFRYQPQHF
many TRBJ1-1 - TRBV12-3/TRBV12-4 TGTGCCAGCAGGAGGGTGGTGAACACTGAAGCTTTCTTT CASRRVVNTEAFF
many TRBJ1-2 - TRBV28 TGTGCCAGTGGCCGGTATGGCTACACCTTC CASGRYGYTF
- TRBJ2-7 TRBD2 TRBV19 TGTGCCAGTAGTAGTGTAGCGGGGTCCTCCTACGAGCAGTACTTC CASSSVAGSSYEQYF
- TRBJ2-3 TRBD2 TRBV6-1 TGTGCCACCATAGCGGGGGAGAACACAGATACGCAGTATTTT CATIAGENTDTQYF
few TRBJ2-1 - TRBV28 TGTGCCAGCAGCCCCCTGGAGACTAACGACGATGAGCAGTTCTTC CASSPLETNDDEQFF
many TRBJ1-6 - TRBV6-1 TGTGCCAGCAGGGACGGAACCTATGGAAATTCACCCCTCCACTTT CASRDGTYGNSPLHF
many TRBJ1-5 TRBD1 TRBV28 TGTGCCAGCAGTTTCTCGGGACAGGGGGCCGGCCAGCCCCAGCATTTT CASSFSGQGAGQPQHF
few TRBJ1-5 - TRBV7-9 TGTGCCAGCACCCTCGGATCAGGTCAGCCCCAGCATTTT CASTLGSGQPQHF
few TRBJ1-6 - TRBV2 TGTGCCAGCGGGACGGTGAATTCACCCCTCCACTTT CASGTVNSPLHF
many TRBJ1-1 - TRBV2 TGTGCCAGCAGTGAGAAGGTGGACCCGGCTTTCTTT CASSEKVDPAFF
- TRBJ2-7 - TRBV7-9 TGTGCCAGCAGCCCGTACAGGGGACTCTCCTACGAGCAGTACTTC CASSPYRGLSYEQYF
- TRBJ2-7 - TRBV6-2/TRBV6-3 TGTGCCAGCCGCCAACAGAAGGGCGAGCAGTACTTC CASRQQKGEQYF
- TRBJ2-5 - TRBV20-1 TGCAGTGCGCCTATCATGGGAGAGTCGGAGACCCAGTACTTC CSAPIMGESETQYF
few TRBJ2-7 - TRBV6-2/TRBV6-3 TGTGCCAGCAGTTACTCGATACACGAGCAGTACTTC CASSYSIHEQYF
few TRBJ2-5 - TRBV27 TGTGCCAGCAGTACCAGGACGAAAGAGACCCAGTACTTC CASSTRTKETQYF
many TRBJ2-6 - TRBV28 TGTGCCAGCAGTCTTGGACTGTACTCTGGGGCCAACGTCCTGACTTTC CASSLGLYSGANVLTF
- TRBJ2-1 - TRBV29-1 TGCAGCGTTGAAGATATCCGGGGATCCTACAATGAGCAGTTCTTC CSVEDIRGSYNEQFF
few TRBJ2-2 TRBD2 TRBV10-3 TGTGCCATCAGTGGAGGACTAGCGGGAGAGGACAACACCGGGGAGCTGTTTTTT CAISGGLAGEDNTGELFF
- TRBJ1-1 - TRBV7-9 TGTGCCAGCAGCCCTAGTCCGGGGGCCGTCCCTCGGGCTTTCTTT CASSPSPGAVPRAFF
- TRBJ1-2 - TRBV4-1 TGCGCCAGCAGCCAAGATATATTACGAGGGAATGGCTACACCTTC CASSQDILRGNGYTF
many TRBJ1-1 - TRBV28 TGTGCCAGCAGTTTATTGGCCCTAGACGAAGCTTTCTTT CASSLLALDEAFF
- TRBJ2-7 TRBD2 TRBV20-1 TGCAGTGCCATAGGGGCAGGAGGGCTTAGCGGGAGTCCCTACGAGCAGTACTTC CSAIGAGGLSGSPYEQYF
many TRBJ1-2 TRBD1 TRBV6-5 TGTGCCAGCAGTTACACAGGGGACGACTATGGCTACACCTTC CASSYTGDDYGYTF
few TRBJ2-7 TRBD2 TRBV29-1 TGCAGCGCCGGGACTACCTACGAGCAGTACTTC CSAGTTYEQYF
- TRBJ2-1 TRBD2 TRBV7-8 TGTGCCAGCAGCGGGACTAGCGGCAATGAGCAGTTCTTC CASSGTSGNEQFF
few TRBJ2-5 TRBD1 TRBV18 TGTGCCAGCTCACCAAGCCGACAGGGGAAACGAGAGACCCAGTACTTC CASSPSRQGKRETQYF
few TRBJ1-1 - TRBV30 TGTGCCTGGAGTGACTGGACTGAAGCTTTCTTT CAWSDWTEAFF
few TRBJ2-1 TRBD1 TRBV28 TGTGCCAGCAGTTTATCCTCGGGACAGTCGAGCTCCTACAATGAGCAGTTCTTC CASSLSSGQSSSYNEQFF
many TRBJ2-7 TRBD2 TRBV28 TGTGCCAGCAGTTTATTTGAAACTAGCGGGAACTACGAGCAGTACTTC CASSLFETSGNYEQYF
many TRBJ2-7 TRBD2 TRBV28 TGTGCCAGCAGTTTCTCCAGACTAGCTCTCATCCCGGACGAGCAGTACTTC CASSFSRLALIPDEQYF
many TRBJ1-4 - TRBV5-1 TGCGCCAGCAGCATACGGACAACTGAAAAACTGTTTTTT CASSIRTTEKLFF
few TRBJ2-7 - TRBV27 TGTGCCAGCAGTTTACACTATTCCTACGAGCAGTACTTC CASSLHYSYEQYF
many TRBJ2-7 TRBD2 TRBV20-1 TGCAGTGCTAGAGCTACAGCGGGAACCTACGAGCAGTACTTC CSARATAGTYEQYF
few TRBJ1-1 TRBD1 TRBV18 TGTGCCAGCTCACCCACTGACAGGGGGACTGAAGCTTTCTTT CASSPTDRGTEAFF
- TRBJ2-3 - TRBV6-1 TGTGCCAGCAACCAGGGCCTTGCCACAGATACGCAGTATTTT CASNQGLATDTQYF
many TRBJ1-5 - TRBV28 TGTGCCAGCAGTTTATCACAGGCTGGCAATCAGCCCCAGCATTTT CASSLSQAGNQPQHF
- TRBJ1-1 TRBD1 TRBV9 TGTGCCAGCAGCGCCGGGGGGGCAGGGGGTACTGAAGCTTTCTTT CASSAGGAGGTEAFF
- TRBJ1-5 - TRBV15 TGTGCCACCAGCAGGGAGGGTGTACAGCCCCAGCATTTT CATSREGVQPQHF